The clone carrying this T cell receptor beta chain was observed once. The data stem from a study of OX40 agonist ivuxolimab in advanced cancers. The overall study: Patients were roughly 87% male with ages about 23 to 80, mean about 60.

Germline V gene lookup returns CDR1 MNHEY and CDR2 SMNVEV (reference sequence). The CDR3 totals 13 residues. The V gene lost 2 bases and the J gene lost 5 bases, with 9 bases spanning the gap. Sequencing used immunoSEQ multiplex PCR; TCRdb keeps in-frame clones, though not all of them. The sample holds about 68,000 clones, roughly 86% seen once. This TCR came from an adult with an advanced solid tumor such as melanoma, head and neck, liver or kidney cancer. Material: CD4+ or CD8+ T cells sorted from blood, obtained in a trial of the OX40 agonist ivuxolimab. The J gene is TRBJ1-2, the V gene TRBV27; D unresolved. The CDR3 here is CASSLNGRYGYTF. As DNA, the CDR3 is TGTGCCAGCAGTTTAAATGGACGGTATGGCTACACCTTC.